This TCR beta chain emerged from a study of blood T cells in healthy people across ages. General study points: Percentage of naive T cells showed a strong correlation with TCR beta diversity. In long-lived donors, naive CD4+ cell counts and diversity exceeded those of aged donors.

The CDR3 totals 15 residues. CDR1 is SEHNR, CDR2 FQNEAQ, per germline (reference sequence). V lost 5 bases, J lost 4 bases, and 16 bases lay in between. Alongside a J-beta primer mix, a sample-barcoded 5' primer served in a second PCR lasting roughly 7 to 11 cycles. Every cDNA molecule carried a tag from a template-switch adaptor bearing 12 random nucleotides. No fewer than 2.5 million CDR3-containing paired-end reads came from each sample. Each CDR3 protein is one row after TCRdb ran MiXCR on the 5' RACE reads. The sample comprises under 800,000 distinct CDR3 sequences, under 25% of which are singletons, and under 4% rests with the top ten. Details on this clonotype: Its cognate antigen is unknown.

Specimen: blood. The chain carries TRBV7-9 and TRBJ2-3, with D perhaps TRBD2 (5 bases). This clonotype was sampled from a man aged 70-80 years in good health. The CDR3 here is CASSAAVLVSDTQYF. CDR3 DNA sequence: TGTGCCAGCAGCGCCGCGGTACTAGTATCAGATACGCAGTATTTT. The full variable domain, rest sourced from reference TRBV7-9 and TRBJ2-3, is DTGVSQNPRHKITKRGQNVTFRCDPISEHNRLYWYRQTLGQGPEFLTYFQNEAQLEKSRLLSDRFSAERPKGSFSTLEIQRTEQGDSAMYLCASSAAVLVSDTQYFGPGTRLTVL.